The TCR beta chain under discussion was sequenced for a study of T cell responses to AZD1222 COVID-19 vaccine. In regard to this clone: Its antigen is not known.

General study findings and limits: Repertoire sampling occurred only after the peak T cell response. Mapped onto spike, vaccine-associated CD4 TCRs spanned it and were dominant at 160-218 and 743-854. Spike-specific TCR breadth and depth went up after people got two AZD1222 doses. Baseline testing showed seropositivity in only a handful of AZD1222 recipients.

The CDR3 is 14 residues long. Looked up from germline, CDR1 is SGHRS and CDR2 is YFSETQ. Trimming removed 0 bases at V and 5 bases at J, with 12 bases between. Profiled with immunoSEQ multiplex PCR; TCRdb holds only in-frame clones, not every one. The sample yields 120,000 or so clones, about 89% seen once. The sequence was collected from an adult in good health. V is TRBV5-1 and J is TRBJ2-7; possibly TRBD1 for D (6 bases). Sequenced material: peripheral blood, taken on day 0 of AZD1222 vaccination. CDR3 DNA sequence: TGCGCCAGCAGCTTGGCCCAGGGGAACAACGAGCAGTACTTC. Encoded protein: CASSLAQGNNEQYF.